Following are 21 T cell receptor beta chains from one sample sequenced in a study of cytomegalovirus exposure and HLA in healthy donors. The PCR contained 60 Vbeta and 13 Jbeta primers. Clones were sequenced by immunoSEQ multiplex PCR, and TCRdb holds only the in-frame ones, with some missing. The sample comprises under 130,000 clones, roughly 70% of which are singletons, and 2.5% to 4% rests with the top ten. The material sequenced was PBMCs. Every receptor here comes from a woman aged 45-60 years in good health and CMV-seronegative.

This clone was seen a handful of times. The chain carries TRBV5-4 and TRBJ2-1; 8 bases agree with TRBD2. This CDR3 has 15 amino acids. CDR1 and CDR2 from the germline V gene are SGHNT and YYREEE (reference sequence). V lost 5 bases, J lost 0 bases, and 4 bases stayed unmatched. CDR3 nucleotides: TGTGCCAGCAGTCGGGGGGGAAGCTCCTACAATGAGCAGTTCTTC. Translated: CASSRGGSSYNEQFF.

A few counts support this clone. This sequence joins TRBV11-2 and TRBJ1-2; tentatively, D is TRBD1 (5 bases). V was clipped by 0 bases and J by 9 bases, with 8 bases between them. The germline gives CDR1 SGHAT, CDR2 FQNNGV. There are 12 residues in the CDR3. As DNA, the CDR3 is TGTGCCAGCAGCTTAGATGGGGCGAGCTACACCTTC. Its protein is CASSLDGASYTF. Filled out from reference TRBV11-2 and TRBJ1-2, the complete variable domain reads EAGVAQSPRYKIIEKRQSVAFWCNPISGHATLYWYQQILGQGPKLLIQFQNNGVVDDSQLPKDRFSAERLKGVDSTLKIQPAKLEDSAVYLCASSLDGASYTFGSGTRLTVV.

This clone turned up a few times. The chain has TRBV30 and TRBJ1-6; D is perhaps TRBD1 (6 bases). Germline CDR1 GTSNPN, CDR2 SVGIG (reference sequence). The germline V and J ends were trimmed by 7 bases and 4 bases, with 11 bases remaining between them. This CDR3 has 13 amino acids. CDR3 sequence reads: CAFGQSYNSPLHF. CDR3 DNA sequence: TGTGCCTTCGGACAGAGTTATAATTCACCCCTCCACTTT. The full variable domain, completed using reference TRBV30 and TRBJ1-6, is SQTIHQWPATLVQPVGSPLSLECTVEGTSNPNLYWYRQAAGRGLQLLFYSVGIGQISSEVPQNLSASRPQDRQFILSSKKLLLSDSGFYLCAFGQSYNSPLHFGNGTRLTVT.

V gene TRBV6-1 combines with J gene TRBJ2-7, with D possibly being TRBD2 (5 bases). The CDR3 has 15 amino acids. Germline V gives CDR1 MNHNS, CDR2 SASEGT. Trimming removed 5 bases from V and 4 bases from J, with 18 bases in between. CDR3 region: CASSSQASKLYEQYF. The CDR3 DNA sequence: TGTGCCAGCAGTTCTCAGGCTAGCAAGTTGTACGAGCAGTACTTC.

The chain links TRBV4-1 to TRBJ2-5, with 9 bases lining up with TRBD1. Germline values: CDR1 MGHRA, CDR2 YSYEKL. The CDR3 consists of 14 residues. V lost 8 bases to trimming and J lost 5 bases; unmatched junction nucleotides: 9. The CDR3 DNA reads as TGCGCCAGCGGTCCCGGGACAGGGTCCGAGACCCAGTACTTC. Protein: CASGPGTGSETQYF.

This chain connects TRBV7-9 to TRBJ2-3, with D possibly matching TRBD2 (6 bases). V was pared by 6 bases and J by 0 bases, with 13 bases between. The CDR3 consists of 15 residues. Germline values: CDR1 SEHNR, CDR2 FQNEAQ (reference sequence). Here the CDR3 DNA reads TGTGCCAGCAGGGGGGGACCGACAAGCACAGATACGCAGTATTTT. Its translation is CASRGGPTSTDTQYF.

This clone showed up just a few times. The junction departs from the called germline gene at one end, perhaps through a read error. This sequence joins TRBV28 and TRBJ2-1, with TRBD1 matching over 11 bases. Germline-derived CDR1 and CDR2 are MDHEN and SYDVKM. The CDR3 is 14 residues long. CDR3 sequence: CAGLPGQGENAQFF. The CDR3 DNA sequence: TGTGCCGGATTACCGGGACAGGGGGAGAATGCGCAGTTCTTC.

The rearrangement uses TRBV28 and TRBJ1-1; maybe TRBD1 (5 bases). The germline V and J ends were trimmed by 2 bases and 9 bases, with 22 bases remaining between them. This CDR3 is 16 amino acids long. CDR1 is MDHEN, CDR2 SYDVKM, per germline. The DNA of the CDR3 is TGTGCCAGCAGTTTACAGTATGGGGGGAGCGGTACTAAAGCTTTCTTT. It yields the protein CASSLQYGGSGTKAFF.

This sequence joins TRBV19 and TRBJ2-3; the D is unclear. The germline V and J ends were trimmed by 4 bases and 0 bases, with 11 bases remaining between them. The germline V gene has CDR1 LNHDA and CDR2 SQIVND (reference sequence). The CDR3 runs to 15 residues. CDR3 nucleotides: TGTGCCAGTAGTACCGGCGGCTATAGCACAGATACGCAGTATTTT. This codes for CASSTGGYSTDTQYF.

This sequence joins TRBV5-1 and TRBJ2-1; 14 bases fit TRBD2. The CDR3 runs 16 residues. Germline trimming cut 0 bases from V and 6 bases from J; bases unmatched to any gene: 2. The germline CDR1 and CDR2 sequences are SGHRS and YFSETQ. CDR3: CASSLEGLAGVNEQFF. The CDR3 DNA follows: TGCGCCAGCAGCTTGGAGGGACTAGCGGGAGTCAATGAGCAGTTCTTC.

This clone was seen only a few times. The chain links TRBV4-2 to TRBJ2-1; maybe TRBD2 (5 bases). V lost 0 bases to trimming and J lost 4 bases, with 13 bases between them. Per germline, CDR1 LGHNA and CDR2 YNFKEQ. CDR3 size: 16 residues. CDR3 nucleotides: TGTGCCAGCAGCCAAGAAAGCGGAGGAAGGTACAATGAGCAGTTCTTC. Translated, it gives CASSQESGGRYNEQFF.

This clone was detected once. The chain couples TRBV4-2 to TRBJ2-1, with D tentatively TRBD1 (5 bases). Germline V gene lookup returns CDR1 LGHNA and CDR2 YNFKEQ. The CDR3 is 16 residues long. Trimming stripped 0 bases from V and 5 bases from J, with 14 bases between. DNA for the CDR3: TGTGCCAGCAGCCAAGATTGGACAAGGGCGAACAATGAGCAGTTCTTC. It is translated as CASSQDWTRANNEQFF.

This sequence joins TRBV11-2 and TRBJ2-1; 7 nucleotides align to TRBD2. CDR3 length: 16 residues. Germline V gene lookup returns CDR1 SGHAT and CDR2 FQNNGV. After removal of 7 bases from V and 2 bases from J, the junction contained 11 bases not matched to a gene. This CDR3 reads CASTVQQGRAYNEQFF. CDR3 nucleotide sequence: TGTGCCAGCACCGTCCAGCAAGGGAGGGCCTACAATGAGCAGTTCTTC.

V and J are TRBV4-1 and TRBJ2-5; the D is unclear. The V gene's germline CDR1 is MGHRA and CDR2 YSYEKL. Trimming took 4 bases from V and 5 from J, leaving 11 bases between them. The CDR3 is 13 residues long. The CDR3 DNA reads TGCGCCAGCAGCCGAGCCCTATCGGAGACCCAGTACTTC. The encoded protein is CASSRALSETQYF.

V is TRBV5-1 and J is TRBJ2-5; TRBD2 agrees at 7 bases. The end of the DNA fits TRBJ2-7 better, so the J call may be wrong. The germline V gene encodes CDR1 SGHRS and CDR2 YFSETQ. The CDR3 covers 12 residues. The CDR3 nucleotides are TGCGCCAGCTCTCGGGACTACTACGAGCAGTACTTC. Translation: CASSRDYYEQYF.

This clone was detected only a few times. The CDR3 spells CATRGWGRYEQYF. DNA of the CDR3: TGTGCCACCAGGGGCTGGGGTCGGTACGAGCAGTACTTC. V and J are TRBV19 and TRBJ2-7; perhaps TRBD1 as D (6 bases). This CDR3 comprises 13 residues. From germline, CDR1 is LNHDA and CDR2 SQIVND (reference sequence). V was clipped by 10 bases and J by 4 bases, with 17 bases between them.

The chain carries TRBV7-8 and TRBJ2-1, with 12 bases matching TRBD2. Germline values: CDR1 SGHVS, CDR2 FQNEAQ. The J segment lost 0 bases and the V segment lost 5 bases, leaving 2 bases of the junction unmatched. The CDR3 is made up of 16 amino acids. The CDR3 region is CASSKLAGGSYNEQFF. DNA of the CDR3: TGTGCCAGCAGCAAACTAGCGGGGGGCTCCTACAATGAGCAGTTCTTC.

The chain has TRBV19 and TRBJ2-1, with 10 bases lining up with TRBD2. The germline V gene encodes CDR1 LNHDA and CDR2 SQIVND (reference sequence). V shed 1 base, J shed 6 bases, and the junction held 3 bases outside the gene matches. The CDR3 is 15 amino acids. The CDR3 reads CASSIGTSGINEQFF. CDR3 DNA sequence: TGTGCCAGTAGTATAGGGACTAGCGGTATCAATGAGCAGTTCTTC.

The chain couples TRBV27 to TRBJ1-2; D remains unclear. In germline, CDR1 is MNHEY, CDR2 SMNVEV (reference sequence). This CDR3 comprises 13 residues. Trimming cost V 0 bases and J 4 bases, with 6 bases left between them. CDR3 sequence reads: CASSLSGSYGYTF. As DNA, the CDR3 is TGTGCCAGCAGTTTATCAGGGAGCTATGGCTACACCTTC.

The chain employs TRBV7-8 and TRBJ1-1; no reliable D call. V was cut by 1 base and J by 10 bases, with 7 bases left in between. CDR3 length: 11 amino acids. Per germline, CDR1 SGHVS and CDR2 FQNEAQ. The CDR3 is CASSLGLIAFF. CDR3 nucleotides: TGTGCCAGCAGCTTAGGTTTAATAGCTTTCTTT.

In DNA, the CDR3 is TGTGCCAGCAGCTTATACCAGCGGGACCCCGGGGAGCTGTTTTTT. Protein product: CASSLYQRDPGELFF. V and J are TRBV11-3 and TRBJ2-2, with TRBD2 matching over 7 bases. J lost 6 bases, V lost 2 bases, and 6 bases had no gene match. The germline V gene has CDR1 SGHNT and CDR2 YENEEA. The CDR3 has 15 amino acids.